This T cell receptor (beta chain) was captured by sequencing in a study of T cell changes during pregnancy in multiple sclerosis. The assay was immunoSEQ multiplex PCR, and TCRdb's table has in-frame clones only and misses some. Of roughly 87,000 clones in the sample, around 95% are singletons; the top ten hold 1.3% to 1.5%. Germline assignment: CDR1 MDHEN and CDR2 SYDVKM. V was pared by 10 bases and J by 3 bases, with 15 bases of the junction left unmatched. This CDR3 region has 15 residues. The J gene is TRBJ2-7, the V gene TRBV28, with TRBD2 identical over 7 bases. The sequences come from peripheral blood, collected in the third trimester of pregnancy. The TCR was taken from a female donor in good health, enrolled as a control in a pregnancy study. The CDR3 nucleotides are TGTGCCACCCGGGGGAGGGACGGAGGTAGCTACGAGCAGTACTTC. It codes for CATRGRDGGSYEQYF.